This T cell receptor (beta chain) was retrieved from a study of T cells in Graves' hyperthyroidism and ophthalmopathy. The PBMCs had their origin in more than 9.5 ml of fresh peripheral blood. This CDR3 comprises 11 residues. Trimming left V 0 bases short and J 12 bases short, with 9 bases between. Germline CDR1 and CDR2: DFQATT and SNEGSKA (reference sequence). TCR beta CDR3 regions were amplified from RNA. The TCR CDR3 first-round RT-PCR relied on the HTBI primer set. TCRdb re-called the multiplex PCR reads through MiXCR, storing one row per CDR3 protein. Here the sample spans some 550,000 distinct CDR3 sequences, roughly a sixth being singletons. The table lists this clonotype with many counts.

This clonotype originated in a woman aged 40 to 50 with Graves' ophthalmopathy. This chain connects TRBV20-1 to TRBJ2-1; no firm D call. Sequenced: blood. The CDR3 is CSARDRYGQFF. CDR3 bases: TGCAGTGCTAGAGATAGGTACGGGCAGTTCTTC.